Listed here are 12 T cell receptor beta chains from one sample, sequenced in a study of cytomegalovirus exposure and HLA in healthy donors. PCR involved 60 Vbeta and 13 Jbeta primers. The protocol was immunoSEQ multiplex PCR, while the TCRdb copy is restricted to in-frame clones and leaves out a portion. This table lists about 130,000 clones. The sequencing input was PBMCs. Receptor source: a man aged 18 to 35 in good health and CMV-seronegative.

V is TRBV2 and J is TRBJ2-3; no firm D call. Germline lookup yields CDR1 SNHLY and CDR2 FYNNEI. V lost 4 bases to trimming and J lost 2 bases, with 13 bases between them. This CDR3 spans 15 amino acids. This CDR3 reads CASSVRAAITDTQYF. In nucleotides, the CDR3 is TGTGCCAGCAGTGTCCGCGCAGCGATCACAGATACGCAGTATTTT.

The V gene is TRBV11-3, the J gene TRBJ2-1; no firm D call. The V end lost 5 bases, the J end lost 6 bases, and 8 bases lay between the germline ends. Germline V CDR1 and CDR2: SGHNT, YENEEA. This CDR3 is built from 12 residues. The CDR3 sequence: CASSPNTNEQFF. CDR3 DNA sequence: TGTGCCAGCAGCCCAAACACCAATGAGCAGTTCTTC.

This sequence joins TRBV18 and TRBJ2-1; D gene uncertain. CDR1 is KGHSH and CDR2 is LQKENI in the germline V gene. V lost 3 bases and J 6 bases, leaving 12 bases between the germline ends. The CDR3 covers 14 residues. CDR3: CASSPRQQSNEQFF. The CDR3 DNA is TGTGCCAGCTCACCTCGGCAACAGAGCAATGAGCAGTTCTTC. Supplemented by reference TRBV18 and TRBJ2-1, the full variable domain reads NAGVMQNPRHLVRRRGQEARLRCSPMKGHSHVYWYRQLPEEGLKFMVYLQKENIIDESGMPKERFSAEFPKEGPSILRIQQVVRGDSAAYFCASSPRQQSNEQFFGPGTRLTVL.

J is TRBJ1-1 and V is TRBV19; TRBD1 aligns across 7 bases. The junction had 10 bases not matched to a gene; V was cut back by 6 bases and J by 0 bases. The CDR3 contains 16 residues. In germline, CDR1 is LNHDA, CDR2 SQIVND (reference sequence). CDR3 loop: CASSGLTGLMNTEAFF. In DNA, the CDR3 is TGTGCCAGTAGCGGACTGACAGGGCTAATGAACACTGAAGCTTTCTTT. Full variable domain (outside the CDR3, taken from reference TRBV19 and TRBJ1-1): DGGITQSPKYLFRKEGQNVTLSCEQNLNHDAMYWYRQDPGQGLRLIYYSQIVNDFQKGDIAEGYSVSREKKESFPLTVTSAQKNPTAFYLCASSGLTGLMNTEAFFGQGTRLTVV.

The chain recombines TRBV6-4 with TRBJ1-5, with D possibly TRBD1 on 6 matching bases. With 4 bases removed from V and 6 bases from J, the gap between germline ends came to 13 bases. The CDR3 length is 14 residues. Germline lookup yields CDR1 MRHNA and CDR2 SNTAGT. The CDR3, as DNA: TGTGCCAGCAGTGTCGCGCAGGGGAGTCAGCCCCAGCATTTT. It codes for CASSVAQGSQPQHF.

The chain is built from TRBV4-1 and TRBJ2-7, with a tentative D call TRBD1 (6 bases). The CDR3 runs to 14 residues. Germline V gene lookup returns CDR1 MGHRA and CDR2 YSYEKL. With 8 bases removed from V and 3 bases from J, the gap between germline ends came to 17 bases. Here the CDR3 reads CASSPSGTLYEQYF. The CDR3 coding sequence is TGCGCCAGCTCCCCCTCCGGGACACTCTACGAGCAGTACTTC.

CDR3 DNA: TGTGCCAGCAGCCCGAGGGGGATTCATCAGCCCCAGCATTTT. Amino acid sequence: CASSPRGIHQPQHF. The chain combines TRBV27 with TRBJ1-5; tentative D call: TRBD1 (6 bases). Germline V CDR1 and CDR2: MNHEY, SMNVEV (reference sequence). The V end was cut by 6 bases, the J end by 5 bases, with 14 bases between. This CDR3 is 14 amino acids long.

The chain has TRBV7-2 and TRBJ2-7; weak D call: TRBD1 (6 bases). The germline V and J ends were trimmed by 1 base and 9 bases, with 10 bases remaining between them. CDR1 is SGHTA, CDR2 FQGNSA, per germline. This CDR3 comprises 12 residues. The CDR3: CASSLDEGGQYF. CDR3 bases: TGTGCCAGCAGCTTAGATGAAGGGGGGCAGTACTTC.

The CDR3 reads CASTRQGNTEAFF. DNA of the CDR3: TGTGCCAGCACCAGACAGGGGAACACTGAAGCTTTCTTT. This chain connects TRBV2 to TRBJ1-1; 7 bases agree with TRBD1. Germline V CDR1 and CDR2: SNHLY, FYNNEI. This CDR3 is 13 amino acids long. J was trimmed by 1 base and V by 7 bases; bases with no gene match: 3.

The gene calls are TRBV28 and TRBJ1-1; 7 nucleotides align to TRBD1. CDR3 length equals 13 residues. Germline V gene data show CDR1 as MDHEN and CDR2 as SYDVKM. V shed 4 bases and J 1 base; nucleotides not matched to a gene: 0. For the CDR3, the DNA is TGTGCCAGCAGTTGGACAGGGAACACTGAAGCTTTCTTT. It is translated as CASSWTGNTEAFF. Drawing the rest from reference TRBV28 and TRBJ1-1, the complete variable domain is DVKVTQSSRYLVKRTGEKVFLECVQDMDHENMFWYRQDPGLGLRLIYFSYDVKMKEKGDIPEGYSVSREKKERFSLILESASTNQTSMYLCASSWTGNTEAFFGQGTRLTVV.

The V and J genes are TRBV19 and TRBJ1-2, with 9 nucleotides matching TRBD1. Losses at the gene ends were 5 bases for V and 5 bases for J; bases not matched to a gene: 6. The CDR3 covers 14 residues. CDR1 is LNHDA and CDR2 is SQIVND in the germline V gene (reference sequence). The CDR3 nucleotides read TGTGCCAGTAGTTCGGAGGGGACAGGGTATGGCTACACCTTC. Its protein is CASSSEGTGYGYTF. Filled out from reference TRBV19 and TRBJ1-2, the complete variable domain reads DGGITQSPKYLFRKEGQNVTLSCEQNLNHDAMYWYRQDPGQGLRLIYYSQIVNDFQKGDIAEGYSVSREKKESFPLTVTSAQKNPTAFYLCASSSEGTGYGYTFGSGTRLTVV.

V gene TRBV6-5 combines with J gene TRBJ2-5; 7 nucleotides agree with TRBD2. The J call may be faulty, since TRBJ2-7 better matches the DNA end. The CDR3 is 15 residues long. Germline CDR1 MNHEY, CDR2 SVGAGI. The CDR3 bases are TGTGCCAGCAGTTACACAGGTTGGGCGGGGGACGAGCAGTACTTC. Amino acid sequence: CASSYTGWAGDEQYF.